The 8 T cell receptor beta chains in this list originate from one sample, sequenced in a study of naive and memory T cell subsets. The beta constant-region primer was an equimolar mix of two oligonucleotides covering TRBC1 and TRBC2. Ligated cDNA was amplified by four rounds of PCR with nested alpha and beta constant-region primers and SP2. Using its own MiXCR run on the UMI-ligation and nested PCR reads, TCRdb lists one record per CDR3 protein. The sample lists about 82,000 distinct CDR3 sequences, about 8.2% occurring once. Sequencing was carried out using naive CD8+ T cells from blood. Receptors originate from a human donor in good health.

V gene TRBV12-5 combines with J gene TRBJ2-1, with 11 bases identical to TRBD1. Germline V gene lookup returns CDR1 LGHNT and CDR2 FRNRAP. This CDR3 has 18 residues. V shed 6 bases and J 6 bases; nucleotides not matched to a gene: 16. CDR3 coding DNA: TGTGCTAGTGGAGGACAGGGGGCTGAGGGAGGCCCCCTCAATGAGCAGTTCTTC. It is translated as CASGGQGAEGGPLNEQFF.

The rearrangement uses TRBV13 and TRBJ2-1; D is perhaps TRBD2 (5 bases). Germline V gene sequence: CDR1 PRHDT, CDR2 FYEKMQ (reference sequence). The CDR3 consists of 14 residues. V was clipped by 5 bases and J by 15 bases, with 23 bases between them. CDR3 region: CASSPPLTNPWPFF. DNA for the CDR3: TGTGCCAGCAGCCCTCCCCTGACTAACCCTTGGCCGTTCTTC.

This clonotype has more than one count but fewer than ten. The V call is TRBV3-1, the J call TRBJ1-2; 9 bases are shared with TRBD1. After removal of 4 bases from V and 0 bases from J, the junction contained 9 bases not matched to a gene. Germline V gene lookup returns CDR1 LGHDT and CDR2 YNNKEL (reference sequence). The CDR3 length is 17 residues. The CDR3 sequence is CASSPPGQGITNYGYTF. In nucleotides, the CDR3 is TGTGCCAGCAGCCCCCCAGGACAGGGGATAACTAACTATGGCTACACCTTC. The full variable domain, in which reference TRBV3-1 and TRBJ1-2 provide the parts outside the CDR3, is DTAVSQTPKYLVTQMGNDKSIKCEQNLGHDTMYWYKQDSKKFLKIMFSYNNKELIINETVPNRFSPKSPDKAHLNLHINSLELGDSAVYFCASSPPGQGITNYGYTFGSGTRLTVV.

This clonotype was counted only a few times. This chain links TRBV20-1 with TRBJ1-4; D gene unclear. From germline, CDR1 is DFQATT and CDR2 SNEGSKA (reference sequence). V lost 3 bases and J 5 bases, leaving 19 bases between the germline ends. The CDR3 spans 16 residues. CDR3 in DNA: TGCAGTGCTAGGGGGTGGGCAGGACGAATAAATGAAAAACTGTTTTTT. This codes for CSARGWAGRINEKLFF.

The CDR3 is CSALTGDSNQPQHF. In DNA form, the CDR3 reads TGCAGCGCCCTTACAGGGGATAGCAATCAGCCCCAGCATTTT. The rearrangement links TRBV29-1 to TRBJ1-5, with 7 bases identical to TRBD1. Germline V gene lookup returns CDR1 SQVTM and CDR2 ANQGSEA. The CDR3 consists of 14 residues. With 7 bases clipped from V and 0 bases from J, the junction kept 6 bases outside the gene matches.

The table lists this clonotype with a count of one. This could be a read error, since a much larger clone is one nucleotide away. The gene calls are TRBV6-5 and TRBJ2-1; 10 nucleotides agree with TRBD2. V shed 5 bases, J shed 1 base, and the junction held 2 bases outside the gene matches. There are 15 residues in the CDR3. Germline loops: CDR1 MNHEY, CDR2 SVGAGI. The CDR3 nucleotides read TGTGCCAGCAGTCTAGCGGGAGAGTCCTACAATGAGCAGTTCTTC. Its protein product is CASSLAGESYNEQFF.

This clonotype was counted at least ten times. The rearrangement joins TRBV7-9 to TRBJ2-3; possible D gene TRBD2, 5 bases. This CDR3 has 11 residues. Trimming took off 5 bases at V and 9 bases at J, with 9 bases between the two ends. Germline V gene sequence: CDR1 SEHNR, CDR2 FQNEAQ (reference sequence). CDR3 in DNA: TGTGCCAGCAGCACACAGCGGACGCAGTATTTT. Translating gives CASSTQRTQYF. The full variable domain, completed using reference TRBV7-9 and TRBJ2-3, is DTGVSQNPRHKITKRGQNVTFRCDPISEHNRLYWYRQTLGQGPEFLTYFQNEAQLEKSRLLSDRFSAERPKGSFSTLEIQRTEQGDSAMYLCASSTQRTQYFGPGTRLTVL.

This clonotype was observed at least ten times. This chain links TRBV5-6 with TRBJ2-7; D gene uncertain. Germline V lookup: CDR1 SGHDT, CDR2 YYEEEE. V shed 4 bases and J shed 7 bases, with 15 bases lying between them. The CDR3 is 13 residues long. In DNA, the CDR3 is TGTGCCAGCAGCCGAGCCCTAGTGGGTGAGCAGTACTTC. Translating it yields CASSRALVGEQYF.